This passage covers 3 T cell receptor beta chains from one sample sequenced in a study of T cells after yellow fever vaccination. MiXCR, applied by TCRdb to the 5' RACE reads, yields one record per CDR3 protein. The sample consists of 500,000 to 650,000 distinct CDR3 sequences, about a sixth of them appearing once. Here the sequenced sample was PBMCs, taken about 5 days after the first yellow fever vaccination. The receptor source for this set is a man aged 18 to 30 who received the YFV17D yellow fever vaccine.

The chain has TRBV7-3 and TRBJ1-2; D perhaps matches TRBD1 (5 bases). V lost 5 bases to trimming and J lost 8 bases, with 15 bases between them. The CDR3 is made up of 13 amino acids. Germline CDR1 SGHTA, CDR2 FQGTGA. The DNA for the CDR3 is TGTGCCAGCAGCGTGGGGACTCTTGAAGGCTACACCTTC. Amino acid sequence: CASSVGTLEGYTF.

This clonotype was seen only a few times. The CDR3 reads CASSDRVSYEQYF. The DNA for the CDR3 is TGCGCCAGCAGCGATAGGGTGTCCTACGAGCAGTACTTC. This sequence joins TRBV5-1 and TRBJ2-7; no clear D. Germline V gene sequence: CDR1 SGHRS, CDR2 YFSETQ. The CDR3 loop spans 13 amino acids. Trimming cost V 4 bases and J 1 base, with 9 bases left between them. Drawing the rest from reference TRBV5-1 and TRBJ2-7, the complete variable domain is KAGVTQTPRYLIKTRGQQVTLSCSPISGHRSVSWYQQTPGQGLQFLFEYFSETQRNKGNFPGRFSGRQFSNSRSEMNVSTLELGDSALYLCASSDRVSYEQYFGPGTRLTVT.

This clonotype was picked up a small number of times. V gene TRBV30 combines with J gene TRBJ2-4, with 7 bases lining up with TRBD1. Germline V gene lookup returns CDR1 GTSNPN and CDR2 SVGIG (reference sequence). V was pared by 1 base and J by 6 bases, with 3 bases of the junction left unmatched. The CDR3 length is 13 residues. The CDR3 is CAWSGGTANIQYF. For the CDR3, the DNA is TGTGCCTGGAGTGGAGGGACAGCAAACATTCAGTACTTC.